This T cell receptor beta chain was identified during a study of HIV-infected children after antiretroviral therapy interruption. Background on the study: Weeks 0, 12, interruption end (24 or 48), and about 3 years post-study gave interruption-arm samples.

Documented treatment: PENTA 11 planned treatment interruption arm or continuous ART arm. Naive CD4+ CD45RA+ CD45RO- T cells were sorted from thawed PBMCs. A 3' RACE protocol on RNA, with unique molecular identifiers, produced the TCR library. TCRdb passed the 3' RACE reads through MiXCR, listing each CDR3 protein once. The profile shows about 40,000 distinct CDR3 sequences, approximately 6.1% of them singletons. J was trimmed by 5 bases and V by 8 bases; bases with no gene match: 8. Germline CDR1 and CDR2: DFQATT and SNEGSKA (reference sequence). The CDR3 covers 13 residues. This clonotype was detected ten times or more.

This TCR derives from a pool of human donors with HIV. Sequences were derived from CD45RA+ CD4+ T cells from PBMCs, pooled from several time points, sampled from a donor given antiretroviral therapy, either interrupted or continuous. Sample subset: naive CD4+ CD45RA+ CD45RO- T cells. The genes are TRBV20-1 and TRBJ2-4, with 8 bases lining up with TRBD1. The CDR3 region has the DNA TGCAGTTTCATCCCGGGACAGGAAAACATTCAGTACTTC. It yields the protein CSFIPGQENIQYF.